The 10 T cell receptor beta chains presented below share a single source sample, sequenced in a study of T cells in Graves' hyperthyroidism and ophthalmopathy. RNA transcripts yielded amplified TCR beta CDR3 regions. TCR CDR3 regions were first amplified by RT-PCR with HTBI primers. TCRdb processed the multiplex PCR reads anew with MiXCR; each CDR3 protein has one entry. The sample lists fewer than 500,000 distinct CDR3 sequences, roughly 15% occurring once. Sequenced: blood. All receptors come from a woman aged 30 to 39 with Graves' ophthalmopathy.

In its sample, this clonotype was seen many times. The V and J genes are TRBV12-3 or TRBV12-4 and TRBJ1-5; D is unclear. This CDR3 is 14 amino acids long. V lost 4 bases, J lost 4 bases, and 11 bases lay in between. CDR3 region: CASSSWQTNQPQHF. CDR3 nucleotide sequence: TGTGCCAGCAGTTCATGGCAGACGAATCAGCCCCAGCATTTT.

This clonotype occurred many times. V gene TRBV20-1 combines with J gene TRBJ2-1; D is ambiguous. Germline CDR1 DFQATT, CDR2 SNEGSKA (reference sequence). The CDR3 is made up of 11 amino acids. The V end lost 5 bases, the J end lost 7 bases, and 9 bases lay between the germline ends. The chain's CDR3 is CSAPEDNEQFF. For the CDR3, the DNA is TGCAGTGCTCCCGAAGATAATGAGCAGTTCTTC.

This clonotype was seen many times. The genes are TRBV20-1 and TRBJ1-4; tentative D call: TRBD1 (5 bases). The CDR3 is made up of 16 amino acids. V was clipped by 1 base and J by 0 bases, with 12 bases between them. Germline-derived CDR1 and CDR2 are DFQATT and SNEGSKA (reference sequence). The CDR3, as DNA: TGCAGTGCTAGAGGTTCTCAGGGCACAACTAATGAAAAACTGTTTTTT. Encoded protein: CSARGSQGTTNEKLFF.

V is TRBV7-2 and J is TRBJ2-1, with D unresolved. This CDR3 is 14 amino acids long. CDR1 is SGHTA, CDR2 FQGNSA, per germline. V was pared by 5 bases and J by 9 bases, with 17 bases between. The CDR3 nucleotides are TGTGCCAGCAGCAAGCGAGATGTGGGTAGTGAGCAGTTCTTC. This translates into CASSKRDVGSEQFF.

This clonotype was counted many times. The chain uses TRBV24-1 and TRBJ2-2; D is unresolved. The CDR3 sequence is 17 residues long. The V and J ends lost 3 bases and 5 bases respectively, with 18 bases between them. CDR1 and CDR2 (germline): KGHDR, SFDVKD. The CDR3 region is CATSDHQFGVRTGELFF. The CDR3 DNA reads TGTGCCACCAGTGATCATCAATTTGGGGTTCGAACCGGGGAGCTGTTTTTT.

This clonotype was picked up many times. V and J are TRBV28 and TRBJ2-7; no clear D gene. The CDR3 has 13 amino acids. Germline assignment: CDR1 MDHEN and CDR2 SYDVKM. The V gene lost 8 bases and the J gene lost 0 bases, with 11 bases spanning the gap. CDR3 bases: TGTGCCAGCCGAGAGGCAGCCTCCTACGAGCAGTACTTC. Its translation is CASREAASYEQYF.

This clonotype was recorded many times. The V gene is TRBV5-1, the J gene TRBJ1-4, with D unresolved. The germline V gene has CDR1 SGHRS and CDR2 YFSETQ. V shed 0 bases and J shed 7 bases, with 16 bases lying between them. CDR3 length: 16 residues. DNA for the CDR3: TGCGCCAGCAGCTTGGAGTCCGTCGGAGGTAGTGAAAAACTGTTTTTT. Amino acid sequence: CASSLESVGGSEKLFF.

This clonotype was seen many times. The V and J genes are TRBV28 and TRBJ2-1, with TRBD2 identical over 15 bases. In germline, CDR1 is MDHEN, CDR2 SYDVKM. The CDR3 covers 18 residues. J was trimmed by 4 bases and V by 4 bases; bases with no gene match: 8. CDR3 sequence: CASSSASGLAGGYNEQFF. DNA of the CDR3: TGTGCCAGCAGTTCCGCCAGCGGACTAGCGGGGGGGTACAATGAGCAGTTCTTC.

This clonotype turned up a few times. The chain carries TRBV24-1 and TRBJ2-5; perhaps TRBD1 as D (5 bases). Trimming took off 5 bases at V and 4 bases at J, with 13 bases between the two ends. Germline V gene sequence: CDR1 KGHDR, CDR2 SFDVKD. The CDR3 length is 14 residues. Here the CDR3 DNA reads TGTGCCACCAGTGGTCCAGGGCGAGGAGAGACCCAGTACTTC. Amino acid sequence: CATSGPGRGETQYF.

This clonotype was counted many times. The V and J genes are TRBV28 and TRBJ2-6, with TRBD1 matching over 7 bases. The CDR3 is 18 residues long. Germline V gene sequence: CDR1 MDHEN, CDR2 SYDVKM. V dropped 7 bases and J dropped 1; count of bases not matched to a gene: 13. CDR3 sequence reads: CASIRGRGSVSGANVLTF. DNA of the CDR3: TGTGCCAGCATCCGGGGCAGGGGGTCTGTTTCTGGGGCCAACGTCCTGACTTTC.